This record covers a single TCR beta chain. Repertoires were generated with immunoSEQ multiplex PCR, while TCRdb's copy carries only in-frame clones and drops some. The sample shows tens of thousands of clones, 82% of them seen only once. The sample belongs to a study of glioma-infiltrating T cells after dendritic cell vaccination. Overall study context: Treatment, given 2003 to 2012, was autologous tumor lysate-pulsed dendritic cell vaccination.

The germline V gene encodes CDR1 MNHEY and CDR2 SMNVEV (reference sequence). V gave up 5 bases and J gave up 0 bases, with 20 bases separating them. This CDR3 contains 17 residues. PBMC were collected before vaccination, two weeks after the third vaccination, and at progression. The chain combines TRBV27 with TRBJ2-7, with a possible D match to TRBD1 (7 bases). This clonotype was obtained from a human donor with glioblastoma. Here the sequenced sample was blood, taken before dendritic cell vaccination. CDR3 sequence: CASSPNPSGGFSYEQYF. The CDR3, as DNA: TGTGCCAGCAGTCCAAACCCTTCAGGGGGGTTCTCCTACGAGCAGTACTTC.